The table lists the clone carrying this T cell receptor beta chain with a few counts. Its target is not known. The record originates from a study of blood T cells in healthy people across ages. Using a J-beta primer mix together with a sample-barcoded 5' primer, a second PCR was run for roughly 7 to 12 cycles. MiXCR, run by TCRdb on the 5' RACE reads, gives a single entry per CDR3 protein. The sample consists of 850,000 to 1,000,000 distinct CDR3 sequences, just over 50% of them appearing once. The donors, all healthy, were Caucasians living in Russia, aged about 6 to 100. Isolated PBMCs totaled at least 7 million in each sample. Study results and caveats: Compared with aged donors, long-lived donors showed fewer expanded clones, suggesting selection.

Losses at the gene ends were 11 bases for V and 4 bases for J; bases not matched to a gene: 15. Germline CDR1 and CDR2: ENHRY and SYGVKD. CDR3 length equals 15 residues. V and J are TRBV10-3 and TRBJ2-7, with 9 bases identical to TRBD2. This TCR derives from a woman in her fifties or sixties in good health. Specimen: blood. CDR3 coding DNA: TGTGCCTCGGAACCGGGACTAGCATACTCTTACGAGCAGTACTTC. Its translation: CASEPGLAYSYEQYF.